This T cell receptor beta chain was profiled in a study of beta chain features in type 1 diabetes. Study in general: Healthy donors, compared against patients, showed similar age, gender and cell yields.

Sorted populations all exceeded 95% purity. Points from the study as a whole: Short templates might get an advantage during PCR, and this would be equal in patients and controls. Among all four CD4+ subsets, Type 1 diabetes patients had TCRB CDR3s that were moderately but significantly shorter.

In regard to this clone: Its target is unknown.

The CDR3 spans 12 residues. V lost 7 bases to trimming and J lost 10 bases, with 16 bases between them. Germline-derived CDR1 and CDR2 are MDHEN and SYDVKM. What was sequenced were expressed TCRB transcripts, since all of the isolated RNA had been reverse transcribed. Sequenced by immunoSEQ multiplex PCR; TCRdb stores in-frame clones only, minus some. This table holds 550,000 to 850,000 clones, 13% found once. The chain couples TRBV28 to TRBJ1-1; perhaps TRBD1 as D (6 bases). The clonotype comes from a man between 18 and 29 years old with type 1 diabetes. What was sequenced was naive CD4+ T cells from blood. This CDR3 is CASIPTGRGAFF. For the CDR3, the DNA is TGTGCCAGCATTCCCACCGGCAGGGGAGCTTTCTTT. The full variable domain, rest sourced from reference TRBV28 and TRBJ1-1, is DVKVTQSSRYLVKRTGEKVFLECVQDMDHENMFWYRQDPGLGLRLIYFSYDVKMKEKGDIPEGYSVSREKKERFSLILESASTNQTSMYLCASIPTGRGAFFGQGTRLTVV.